Below are 26 T cell receptor beta chains sequenced from a single sample in a study of identical twins. TCRdb analysed the 5' RACE reads with MiXCR anew, one entry per CDR3 protein. Among some 760,000 distinct CDR3 sequences listed, 15% to 20% were seen once. The sample was also linked to a second study, of T cells expressing NK-cell markers.

The sequenced sample was PBMCs. Source of these receptors: a woman under 30 in good health.

The chain links TRBV7-2 to TRBJ1-2; 7 bases map to TRBD1. The V and J ends lost 3 bases and 4 bases, in that order; junction bases with no gene match: 8. Germline V gene data show CDR1 as SGHTA and CDR2 as FQGNSA. This CDR3 has 15 residues. The CDR3 sequence is CASSLGTVVFYGYTF. DNA for the CDR3: TGTGCCAGCAGCTTGGGGACAGTTGTATTCTATGGCTACACCTTC.

This clonotype showed up just a few times. The chain recombines TRBV29-1 with TRBJ2-5, with 10 bases that match TRBD2. The length of the CDR3 is 13 residues. Per germline, CDR1 SQVTM and CDR2 ANQGSEA. V shed 6 bases and J 2 bases; nucleotides not matched to a gene: 3. The CDR3 loop reads CSVTLAGQETQYF. CDR3 nucleotide sequence: TGCAGCGTCACACTAGCGGGGCAAGAGACCCAGTACTTC.

The CDR3 DNA sequence: TGTGCCAGCATATGGACCCAGGGCTACAATGAGCAGTTCTTC. Protein sequence: CASIWTQGYNEQFF. The V and J genes are TRBV6-1 and TRBJ2-1, with a possible D match to TRBD1 (5 bases). V lost 7 bases to trimming and J lost 3 bases, with 13 bases between them. The CDR3 is 14 residues long. Germline CDR1 MNHNS, CDR2 SASEGT.

The chain uses TRBV5-1 and TRBJ2-1, with D possibly TRBD2 on 6 matching bases. The CDR3 extends over 14 amino acids. V was clipped by 3 bases and J by 7 bases, with 14 bases between them. Germline CDR1 reads SGHRS; CDR2 reads YFSETQ. DNA for the CDR3: TGCGCCAGCAGCTCGACGGGACTGACTAATGAGCAGTTCTTC. As protein: CASSSTGLTNEQFF.

This clonotype was seen more than once but under ten times. V and J are TRBV5-1 and TRBJ2-7; a possible D gene is TRBD1 (6 bases). The CDR3 runs to 15 residues. The germline V gene has CDR1 SGHRS and CDR2 YFSETQ. The V end lost 0 bases, the J end lost 2 bases, and 12 bases lay between the germline ends. Written as DNA, the CDR3 is TGCGCCAGCAGCTTGGAGGGACATACTACCTACGAGCAGTACTTC. Its translation: CASSLEGHTTYEQYF.

V is TRBV20-1 and J is TRBJ1-1, with D possibly matching TRBD1 (6 bases). V lost 3 bases and J 5 bases, leaving 19 bases between the germline ends. This CDR3 is built from 15 residues. From germline, CDR1 is DFQATT and CDR2 SNEGSKA (reference sequence). As DNA, the CDR3 is TGCAGTGCTAGCCGGGACACCCGAGGGGGGACTGAAGCTTTCTTT. It codes for CSASRDTRGGTEAFF.

V and J are TRBV5-1 and TRBJ2-7, with D perhaps matching TRBD1 (6 bases). The V end was cut by 6 bases, the J end by 2 bases, with 18 bases between. Germline lookup yields CDR1 SGHRS and CDR2 YFSETQ. The CDR3 consists of 15 residues. The CDR3 loop is CASNTSQGTAYEQYF. As DNA, the CDR3 is TGCGCCAGCAACACATCACAGGGTACGGCCTACGAGCAGTACTTC.

There are a few counts of this clonotype. The genes are TRBV14 and TRBJ2-1; D is possibly TRBD2 (6 bases). Deletions cut 3 bases from V and 4 bases from J, with 13 bases between. This CDR3 has 15 residues. Per germline, CDR1 SGHDN and CDR2 FVKESK. The CDR3 DNA reads as TGTGCCAGCAGCCAGCGGGGTACCGGGTACAATGAGCAGTTCTTC. Its protein is CASSQRGTGYNEQFF.

V and J are TRBV7-2 and TRBJ1-1; weak D call: TRBD1 (5 bases). The germline V gene encodes CDR1 SGHTA and CDR2 FQGNSA. V was shortened by 3 bases and J by 0 bases, with 11 bases between the two germline ends. The CDR3 is 15 amino acids. CDR3 residues: CASSLGRTMNTEAFF. The CDR3 nucleotides are TGTGCCAGCAGCTTGGGACGGACAATGAACACTGAAGCTTTCTTT.

This clonotype was seen ten or more times. This sequence joins TRBV2 and TRBJ2-7; TRBD1 is a possible D gene (5 bases). V lost 4 bases and J lost 3, with 7 bases in between. The CDR3 has 12 amino acids. CDR1 is SNHLY, CDR2 FYNNEI, per germline. The CDR3 DNA is TGTGCCAGCAGTGGACAGAGCTACGAGCAGTACTTC. Its translation is CASSGQSYEQYF.

CDR3 amino acids: CSARPAGWAVDTEAFF. In DNA, the CDR3 is TGCAGTGCTCGCCCGGCGGGGTGGGCGGTGGACACTGAAGCTTTCTTT. The gene calls are TRBV20-1 and TRBJ1-1; D gene uncertain. Between the trimmed V and J ends, which lost 5 bases and 3 bases, there was a span of 22 bases. CDR1 is DFQATT and CDR2 is SNEGSKA in the germline V gene (reference sequence). This CDR3 comprises 16 residues.

Note on this clonotype: A junction boundary mismatches the germline segment, possibly from a read error. The chain couples TRBV5-1 to TRBJ2-5; 15 positions agree with TRBD2. CDR3 size: 16 residues. CDR1 is SGHRS, CDR2 YFSETQ, per germline. CDR3 in amino acids: CASSPGLAGGRETQYF. The DNA of the CDR3 is TGTGCCAGCAGCCCGGGACTAGCGGGAGGACGGGAGACCCAGTACTTC.

This clonotype was detected only a few times. The V and J genes are TRBV20-1 and TRBJ2-2; either TRBD1 or TRBD2 may supply D (5 bases each). V lost 6 bases, J lost 0 bases, and 14 bases lay in between. The germline CDR1 and CDR2 sequences are DFQATT and SNEGSKA (reference sequence). This CDR3 contains 15 residues. CDR3 region: CSARPGRSNTGELFF. The CDR3, as DNA: TGCAGTGCCCGTCCGGGACGGTCGAACACCGGGGAGCTGTTTTTT.

The chain is built from TRBV29-1 and TRBJ2-1, with TRBD1 matching over 10 bases. This CDR3 is 14 amino acids long. Per germline, CDR1 SQVTM and CDR2 ANQGSEA. Losses at the gene ends were 5 bases for V and 7 bases for J; bases not matched to a gene: 8. The CDR3 reads CSVLRQGAVNEQFF. The CDR3 DNA reads TGCAGCGTTCTCCGACAGGGGGCAGTGAATGAGCAGTTCTTC.

The V gene is TRBV12-3 or TRBV12-4, the J gene TRBJ2-7; D unresolved. The CDR3 loop spans 15 amino acids. V was clipped by 5 bases and J by 2 bases, with 16 bases between them. CDR3 in DNA: TGTGCCAGCAGTGATAGGGTGATTGGGGCCTACGAGCAGTACTTC. Protein: CASSDRVIGAYEQYF.

This clonotype has more than one count but fewer than ten. The V and J genes are TRBV15 and TRBJ2-7, with 8 nucleotides matching TRBD2. The CDR3 runs to 15 residues. V trimming: 0 bases; J trimming: 2 bases; junction bases outside the gene matches: 3. From germline, CDR1 is LNHNV and CDR2 YYDKDF (reference sequence). CDR3: CATSRDPGGPYEQYF. The CDR3 DNA is TGTGCCACCAGCAGAGATCCGGGAGGGCCCTACGAGCAGTACTTC.

This clonotype was detected a few times. The chain employs TRBV6-1 and TRBJ2-3; the D is unclear. CDR3 size: 16 residues. Trimming removed 7 bases at V and 0 bases at J, with 17 bases between. The germline V gene has CDR1 MNHNS and CDR2 SASEGT. CDR3 in amino acids: CASIPPPGFSTDTQYF. CDR3 coding DNA: TGTGCCAGCATCCCACCCCCGGGCTTTAGCACAGATACGCAGTATTTT.

This clonotype was detected a few times. The junction differs from germline at one of its ends, possibly a read error. This sequence joins TRBV7-7 and TRBJ2-1; possibly TRBD2 for D (7 bases). The germline gives CDR1 SSHAT, CDR2 FNYEAQ (reference sequence). The CDR3 is 13 residues long. CDR3 residues: CASSTNWGGEQFF. The CDR3, as DNA: TGTGCTAGCAGCACCAACTGGGGGGGCGAGCAGTTCTTC.

There are a few counts of this clonotype. The chain links TRBV12-5 to TRBJ2-5; D might be TRBD2 (5 bases). With 1 base removed from V and 4 bases from J, the gap between germline ends came to 7 bases. CDR1 LGHNT and CDR2 FRNRAP come from the germline V gene. This CDR3 is built from 13 residues. CDR3: CASGLAGSETQYF. Written as DNA, the CDR3 is TGTGCTAGTGGTTTGGCGGGGTCAGAGACCCAGTACTTC.

This chain connects TRBV10-3 to TRBJ2-7; 7 bases are shared with TRBD2. V lost 0 bases to trimming and J lost 4 bases; unmatched junction nucleotides: 6. CDR3 length: 15 amino acids. CDR1 is ENHRY, CDR2 SYGVKD, per germline. The CDR3 spells CAISESGGGVYEQYF. CDR3 nucleotides: TGTGCCATCAGTGAGTCTGGGGGAGGGGTATACGAGCAGTACTTC.

In this sample, this clonotype turned up many times. The V gene is TRBV12-3 or TRBV12-4, the J gene TRBJ1-1; no reliable D call. Trimming pared 4 bases from V and 2 bases from J, leaving 17 bases between. CDR3 length: 16 residues. CDR3 bases: TGTGCCAGCAGTTCCTCATTAGTGGGTGGAAACACTGAAGCTTTCTTT. Amino acid sequence: CASSSSLVGGNTEAFF.

In this sample, this clonotype turned up a few times. This sequence joins TRBV11-2 and TRBJ2-1; 8 bases match TRBD1. Germline V gene sequence: CDR1 SGHAT, CDR2 FQNNGV. V was clipped by 5 bases and J by 2 bases; unmatched bases: 8. CDR3 length equals 16 residues. CDR3 DNA: TGTGCCAGCAGCCGCAGGGGGCTACTCCCCTACAATGAGCAGTTCTTC. Its translation: CASSRRGLLPYNEQFF.

This clonotype was observed a handful of times. In DNA form, the CDR3 reads TGCGCCAGCTCCCCCGTTATAGGGGACACTGAAGCTTTCTTT. The encoded protein is CASSPVIGDTEAFF. V gene TRBV5-1 combines with J gene TRBJ1-1; tentative D call: TRBD1 (5 bases). Germline assignment: CDR1 SGHRS and CDR2 YFSETQ. V dropped 7 bases and J dropped 3 bases, with 16 bases sitting between them. This CDR3 comprises 14 residues. Drawing the rest from reference TRBV5-1 and TRBJ1-1, the complete variable domain is KAGVTQTPRYLIKTRGQQVTLSCSPISGHRSVSWYQQTPGQGLQFLFEYFSETQRNKGNFPGRFSGRQFSNSRSEMNVSTLELGDSALYLCASSPVIGDTEAFFGQGTRLTVV.

This clonotype appeared a few times. The chain recombines TRBV7-8 with TRBJ2-3; 7 bases line up with TRBD1. CDR3 length equals 17 residues. Trimming removed 5 bases from V and 2 bases from J; junction bases left unmatched: 13. Germline V gene sequence: CDR1 SGHVS, CDR2 FQNEAQ. CDR3 in amino acids: CASSPVKGGWLTDTQYF. DNA of the CDR3: TGTGCCAGCAGCCCCGTTAAAGGGGGCTGGCTCACAGATACGCAGTATTTT.

This clonotype came up many times. The chain has TRBV20-1 and TRBJ2-1; the D is unclear. Trimming took 0 bases from V and 7 from J, leaving 13 bases between them. CDR3 size: 14 residues. CDR1 is DFQATT and CDR2 is SNEGSKA in the germline V gene (reference sequence). The CDR3 DNA reads as TGCAGTGCTAGAGATTCGAGACTCATGAATGAGCAGTTCTTC. Encoded protein: CSARDSRLMNEQFF.

This clonotype was observed a handful of times. The chain is built from TRBV3-1 and TRBJ2-1; D ambiguous. The CDR3 is 13 amino acids. Per the germline V gene, CDR1 is LGHDT and CDR2 is YNNKEL (reference sequence). The germline V and J ends were trimmed by 0 bases and 12 bases, with 12 bases remaining between them. The CDR3 nucleotides read TGTGCCAGCAGCCAAGAGGTGTCCTTTCGGCAGTTCTTC. It codes for CASSQEVSFRQFF.